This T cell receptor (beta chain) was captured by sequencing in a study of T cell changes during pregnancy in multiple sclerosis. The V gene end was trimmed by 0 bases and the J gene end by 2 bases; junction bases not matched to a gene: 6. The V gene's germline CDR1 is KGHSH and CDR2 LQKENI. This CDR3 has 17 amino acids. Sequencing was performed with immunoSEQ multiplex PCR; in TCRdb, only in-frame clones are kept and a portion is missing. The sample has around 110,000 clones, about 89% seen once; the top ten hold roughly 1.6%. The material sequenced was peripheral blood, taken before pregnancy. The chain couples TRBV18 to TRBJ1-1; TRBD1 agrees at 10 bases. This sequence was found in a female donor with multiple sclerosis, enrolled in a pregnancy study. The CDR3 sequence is CASSPPGTGAVNTEAFF. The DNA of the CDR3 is TGTGCCAGCTCACCACCGGGGACAGGGGCCGTTAACACTGAAGCTTTCTTT.